This T cell receptor beta chain was recorded in a study of T cells expressing NK-cell markers. For the study at large: Each TCR beta repertoire originated in sorted T cells that were CD3+CD56+NKG2C+, CD3+CD56+NKG2C- or CD3+CD56-NKG2C+. The study sequenced eight donors, seven HCMV-seropositive and one seronegative. General study findings and limits: Once again these clonotypes came out on top in the CD3+CD56-NKG2C+ fraction of several donors.

This CDR3 has 15 residues. Germline-derived CDR1 and CDR2 are SGDLS and YYNGEE. TCRdb reprocessed the 5' RACE reads and stores each CDR3 protein as one record, lacking DNA. The sample shows hundreds of thousands of distinct CDR3 sequences, and roughly 3.4% sits with its ten largest clones. As regards this clonotype: The antigen is undetermined.

The sequencing sample was made of blood T cells: a sorted CD56 or NKG2C T cell subset, CD4+ or CD8+ T cells, or bulk PBMC T cells (not recorded which). The origin of this receptor is a man aged 18 to 35 in good health. J is TRBJ2-1 and V is TRBV9. This CDR3 is CASSRIGTYYNEQFF.